This entry features one TCR beta chain sequence. Its target is unknown. Other DNA sequences within the sample encode an identical CDR3. This sample stems from a study of shared clonotypes between healthy human individuals. Overall study context: The composition of the donors was a couple of women and three men aged 18 to 49. Every donor yielded three CD4 naive, three CD4 memory, two CD8 naive and one CD8 memory plate. Whole-study results and caveats: Investigators expected sequencing depth to affect clonotype sharing among donors.

Per the germline V gene, CDR1 is SGHRS and CDR2 is YFSETQ. The V and J ends lost 2 bases and 5 bases respectively, with 8 bases between them. This CDR3 comprises 12 residues. Measured with immunoSEQ multiplex PCR; TCRdb has only the in-frame clones, and not every one. Among more than 1,200,000 clones listed, 98% were seen once. The chain is built from TRBV5-1 and TRBJ2-7; D not certain. The sequencing sample was made of naive CD4+ T cells sorted from blood. Subset defined: CD45RA+ positively selected. The source is a man younger than 45 in good health. The CDR3, as DNA: TGCGCCAGCAGCTTTAACCGCGACGAGCAGTACTTC. Translating it yields CASSFNRDEQYF. Variable domain in full (rest from reference TRBV5-1 and TRBJ2-7): KAGVTQTPRYLIKTRGQQVTLSCSPISGHRSVSWYQQTPGQGLQFLFEYFSETQRNKGNFPGRFSGRQFSNSRSEMNVSTLELGDSALYLCASSFNRDEQYFGPGTRLTVT.